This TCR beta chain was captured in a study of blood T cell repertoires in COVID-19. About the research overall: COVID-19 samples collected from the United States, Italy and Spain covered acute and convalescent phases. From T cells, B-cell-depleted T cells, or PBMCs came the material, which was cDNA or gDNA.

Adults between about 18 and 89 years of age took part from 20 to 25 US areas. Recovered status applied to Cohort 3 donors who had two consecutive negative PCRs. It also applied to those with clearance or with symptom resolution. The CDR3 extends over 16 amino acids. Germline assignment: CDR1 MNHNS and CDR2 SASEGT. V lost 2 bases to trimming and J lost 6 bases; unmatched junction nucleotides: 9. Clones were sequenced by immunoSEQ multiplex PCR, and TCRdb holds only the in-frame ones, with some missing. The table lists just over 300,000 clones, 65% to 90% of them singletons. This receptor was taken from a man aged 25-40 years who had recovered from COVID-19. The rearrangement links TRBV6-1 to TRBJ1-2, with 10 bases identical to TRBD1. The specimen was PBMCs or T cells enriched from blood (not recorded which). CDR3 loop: CASSENHVDRGHGYTF. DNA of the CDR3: TGTGCCAGCAGTGAAAACCACGTTGACAGGGGGCATGGCTACACCTTC.